This record covers a single T cell receptor (beta chain). The authors' processing: Amplification with reference gene primers provided the estimates of nucleated cell counts. TCRdb keeps only in-frame clones here, not all; method: immunoSEQ multiplex PCR. V, J and clone size derive from that table, while D and trimming were established from the DNA sequence. The sample holds 120,000 or so clones, less than 85% seen once. This sample stems from a study of blood T cell repertoires in COVID-19. Study details: COVID-19 samples from acute and convalescent phases originated in the United States, Italy and Spain. T cells, B-cell-depleted T cells, or PBMCs supplied cDNA or gDNA.

The CDR3 is made up of 14 amino acids. Germline CDR1 is MNHEY and CDR2 is SVGAGI. Between the trimmed V and J ends, which lost 7 bases and 2 bases, there was a span of 12 bases. The gene calls are TRBV6-5 and TRBJ2-1, with D maybe TRBD2 (5 bases). Sequencing input: peripheral blood. The sequence came from a man between 50 and 59 years old with acute or convalescent COVID-19. CDR3 loop: CASKGERTYNEQFF. CDR3 bases: TGTGCCAGCAAGGGAGAGCGGACCTACAATGAGCAGTTCTTC.